This T cell receptor (beta chain) was captured by sequencing in a study of cytomegalovirus exposure and HLA in healthy donors. This CDR3 region has 17 residues. Germline CDR1 SGHAT, CDR2 FQNNGV. The V gene lost 0 bases and the J gene lost 1 base, with 14 bases spanning the gap. 60 Vbeta and 13 Jbeta primers were used in PCR. Assay used: immunoSEQ multiplex PCR; TCRdb lists only in-frame clones, some missing. The sample holds approximately 110,000 clones, 74% seen once. This clone was seen once. V gene TRBV11-2 combines with J gene TRBJ2-3; maybe TRBD1 (5 bases). The source material was PBMCs. This clonotype was sampled from a man aged 45-65 years in good health and CMV-seropositive. CDR3 region: CASSLDLRARGTDTQYF. CDR3 coding DNA: TGTGCCAGCAGCTTAGATCTCAGGGCTCGCGGCACAGATACGCAGTATTTT. Complete variable domain (other parts from reference TRBV11-2 and TRBJ2-3): EAGVAQSPRYKIIEKRQSVAFWCNPISGHATLYWYQQILGQGPKLLIQFQNNGVVDDSQLPKDRFSAERLKGVDSTLKIQPAKLEDSAVYLCASSLDLRARGTDTQYFGPGTRLTVL.